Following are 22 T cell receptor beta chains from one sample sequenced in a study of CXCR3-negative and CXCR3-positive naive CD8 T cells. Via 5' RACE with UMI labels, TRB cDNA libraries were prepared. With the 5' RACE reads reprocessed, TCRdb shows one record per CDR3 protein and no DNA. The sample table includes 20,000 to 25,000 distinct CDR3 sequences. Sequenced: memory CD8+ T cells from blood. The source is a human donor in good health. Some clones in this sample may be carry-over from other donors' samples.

This CDR3 reads CASSSKAHRHAETQYF. The chain recombines TRBV7-7 with TRBJ2-5. The CDR3 extends over 16 amino acids. CDR1 and CDR2 from the germline V gene are SSHAT and FNYEAQ (reference sequence).

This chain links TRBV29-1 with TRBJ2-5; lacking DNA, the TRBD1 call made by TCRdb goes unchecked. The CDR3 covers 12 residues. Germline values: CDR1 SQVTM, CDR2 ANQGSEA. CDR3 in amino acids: CSVDRAGETQYF.

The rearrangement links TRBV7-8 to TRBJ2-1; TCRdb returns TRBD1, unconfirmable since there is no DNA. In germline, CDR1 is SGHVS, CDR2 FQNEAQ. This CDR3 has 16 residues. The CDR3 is CASSLFGTGSNNEQFF.

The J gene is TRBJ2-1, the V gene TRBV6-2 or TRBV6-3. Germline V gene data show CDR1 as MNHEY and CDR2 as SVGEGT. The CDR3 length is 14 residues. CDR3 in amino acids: CASSPGNSYNEQFF.

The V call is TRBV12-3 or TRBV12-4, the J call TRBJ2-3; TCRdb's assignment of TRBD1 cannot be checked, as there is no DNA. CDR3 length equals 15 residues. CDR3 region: CASSFWTASTDTQYF.

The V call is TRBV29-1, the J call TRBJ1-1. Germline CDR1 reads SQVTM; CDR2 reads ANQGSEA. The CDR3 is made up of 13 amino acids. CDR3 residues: CSVAASMNTEAFF.

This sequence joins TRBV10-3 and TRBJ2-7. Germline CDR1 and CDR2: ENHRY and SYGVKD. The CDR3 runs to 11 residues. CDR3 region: CAIAGSYEQYF.

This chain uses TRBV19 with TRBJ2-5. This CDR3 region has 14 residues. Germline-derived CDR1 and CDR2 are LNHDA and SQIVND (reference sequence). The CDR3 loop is CASSMTTLQETQYF. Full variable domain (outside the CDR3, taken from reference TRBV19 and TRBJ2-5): DGGITQSPKYLFRKEGQNVTLSCEQNLNHDAMYWYRQDPGQGLRLIYYSQIVNDFQKGDIAEGYSVSREKKESFPLTVTSAQKNPTAFYLCASSMTTLQETQYFGPGTRLLVL.

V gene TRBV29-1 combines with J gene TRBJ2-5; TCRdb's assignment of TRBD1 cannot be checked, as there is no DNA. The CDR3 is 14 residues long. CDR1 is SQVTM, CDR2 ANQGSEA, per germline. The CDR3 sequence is CSVDSGALKETQYF. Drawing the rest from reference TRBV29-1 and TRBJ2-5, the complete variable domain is SAVISQKPSRDICQRGTSLTIQCQVDSQVTMMFWYRQQPGQSLTLIATANQGSEATYESGFVIDKFPISRPNLTFSTLTVSNMSPEDSSIYLCSVDSGALKETQYFGPGTRLLVL.

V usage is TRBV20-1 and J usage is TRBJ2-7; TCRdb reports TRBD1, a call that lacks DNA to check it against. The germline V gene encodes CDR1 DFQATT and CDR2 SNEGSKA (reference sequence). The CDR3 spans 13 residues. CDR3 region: CSARRGERYEQYF.

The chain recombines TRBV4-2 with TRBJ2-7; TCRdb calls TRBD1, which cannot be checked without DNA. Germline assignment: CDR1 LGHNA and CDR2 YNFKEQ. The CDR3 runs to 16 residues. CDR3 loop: CASSQEGGGSSYEQYF.

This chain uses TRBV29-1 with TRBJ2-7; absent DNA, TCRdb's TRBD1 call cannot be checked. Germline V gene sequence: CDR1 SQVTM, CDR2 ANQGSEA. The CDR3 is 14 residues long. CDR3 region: CSVPGEGQRYEQYF.

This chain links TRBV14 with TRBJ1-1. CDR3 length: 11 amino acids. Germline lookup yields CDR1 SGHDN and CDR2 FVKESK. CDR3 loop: CASRLGSEAFF.

The CDR3 region is CASSQDEEGPTEAFF. The V and J genes are TRBV4-2 and TRBJ1-1. The CDR3 length is 15 residues. CDR1 is LGHNA and CDR2 is YNFKEQ in the germline V gene.

The CDR3 is CASRSLSDRVSYEQYF. The genes are TRBV6-6 and TRBJ2-7; the TCRdb D gene call, TRBD1, has no DNA to confirm it. This CDR3 contains 16 residues. Germline V gene sequence: CDR1 MNHNY, CDR2 SVGAGI (reference sequence).

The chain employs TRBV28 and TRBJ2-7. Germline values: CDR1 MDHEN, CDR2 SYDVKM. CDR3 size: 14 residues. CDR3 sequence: CASSLFNLAYEQYF. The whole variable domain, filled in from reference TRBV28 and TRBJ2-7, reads DVKVTQSSRYLVKRTGEKVFLECVQDMDHENMFWYRQDPGLGLRLIYFSYDVKMKEKGDIPEGYSVSREKKERFSLILESASTNQTSMYLCASSLFNLAYEQYFGPGTRLTVT.

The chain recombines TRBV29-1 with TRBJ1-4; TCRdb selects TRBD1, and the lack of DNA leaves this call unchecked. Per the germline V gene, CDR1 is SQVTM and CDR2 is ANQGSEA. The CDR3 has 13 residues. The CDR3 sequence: CSVLGTGVEKLFF.

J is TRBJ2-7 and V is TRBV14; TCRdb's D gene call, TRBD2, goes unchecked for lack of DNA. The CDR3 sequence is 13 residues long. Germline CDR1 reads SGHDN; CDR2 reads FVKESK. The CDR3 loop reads CASSQAGGYEQYF.

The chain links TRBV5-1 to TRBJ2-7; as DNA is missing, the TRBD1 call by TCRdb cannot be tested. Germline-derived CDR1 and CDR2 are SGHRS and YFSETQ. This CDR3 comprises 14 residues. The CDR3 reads CASSLGQGAYEQYF.

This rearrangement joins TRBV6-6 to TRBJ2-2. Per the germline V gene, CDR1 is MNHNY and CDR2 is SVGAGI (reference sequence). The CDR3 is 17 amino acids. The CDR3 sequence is CASSYVWRKTNTGELFF.

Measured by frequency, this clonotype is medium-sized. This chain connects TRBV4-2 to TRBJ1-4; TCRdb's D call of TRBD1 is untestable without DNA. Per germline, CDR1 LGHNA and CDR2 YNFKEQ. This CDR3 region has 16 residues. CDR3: CASSQDRGTGGEKLFF.

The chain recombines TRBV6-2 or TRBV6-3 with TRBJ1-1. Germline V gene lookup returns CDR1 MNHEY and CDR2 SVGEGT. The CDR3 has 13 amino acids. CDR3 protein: CASSYEVYAEAFF.